This entry describes one T cell receptor beta chain. As yet, its antigen is unknown. Other DNA sequences in the sample encode the same CDR3. The V gene's germline CDR1 is SGHRS and CDR2 YFSETQ. The CDR3 is 12 residues long. V shed 0 bases and J shed 4 bases, with 5 bases lying between them. At the deep level, the assay was run. Clones were read by immunoSEQ multiplex PCR, and TCRdb kept only the in-frame ones, dropping some. The sample holds about 680,000 clones; less than 80% are singletons and the top ten take around 1.8%. This sample was included in a study of shared clonotypes between healthy human individuals. Study findings and constraints: Naive CD4 clonotypes were shared across several donors at about 5%.

The material sequenced was memory CD4+ T cells sorted from blood. Subset: CD45RA-negative fraction. V usage is TRBV5-1 and J usage is TRBJ2-7, with unresolved D. The receptor was isolated from a woman younger than 45 in good health. CDR3 protein: CASSLGEYEQYF. The CDR3 bases are TGCGCCAGCAGCTTGGGCGAATACGAGCAGTACTTC.